This TCR beta chain appears in the sequencing data of a study of human T cells and chemical hapten exposure. Whole-study context: During the approximately 25-week study period, patients had diphenylcyclopropenone applied to the scalp every week. Small differences in pooled library volume mainly drove the variation in TCR yields per sample.

The table lists this clonotype with a count of one. Its target is not known. TCRdb reprocessed the RACE reads via MiXCR and lists one record per CDR3 protein. The table includes over 70,000 distinct CDR3 sequences, 14% detected once. The CDR3 totals 16 residues. V was pared by 0 bases and J by 5 bases, with 13 bases between. CDR1 and CDR2 (germline): LGHNA, YSLEER. Study-level results: PT1 expanded TCR counts and patch test score correlated positively. Expanded TCRs formed significantly more large CDR3 similarity clusters than controls.

Time point in this sample: pre-sensitization, week 0. Treatment reported: therapeutic diphenylcyclopropenone sensitization with weekly scalp DPC. Source: whole blood, taken in connection with sensitization to the hapten diphenylcyclopropenone (DPC). This chain links TRBV4-3 with TRBJ2-2, with a tentative D call TRBD2 (5 bases). The sequence was obtained from a woman between 50 and 59 years old with alopecia areata. Some clones in this sample may be carry-over from other donors' samples. This CDR3 reads CASSQERLAGTGELFF. The CDR3 region has the DNA TGCGCCAGCAGCCAAGAACGGCTAGCCGGGACCGGGGAGCTGTTTTTT.